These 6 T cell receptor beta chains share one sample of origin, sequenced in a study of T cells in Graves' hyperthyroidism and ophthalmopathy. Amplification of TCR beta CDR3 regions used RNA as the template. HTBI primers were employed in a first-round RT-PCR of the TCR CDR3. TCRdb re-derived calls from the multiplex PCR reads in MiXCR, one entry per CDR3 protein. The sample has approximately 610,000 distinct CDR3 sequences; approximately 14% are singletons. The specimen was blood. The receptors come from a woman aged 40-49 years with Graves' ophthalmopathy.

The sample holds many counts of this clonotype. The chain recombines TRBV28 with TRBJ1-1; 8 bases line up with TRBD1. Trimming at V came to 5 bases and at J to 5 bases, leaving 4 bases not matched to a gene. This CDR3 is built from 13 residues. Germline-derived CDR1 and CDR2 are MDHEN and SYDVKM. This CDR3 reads CASSGDRMTEAFF. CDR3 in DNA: TGTGCCAGCAGTGGGGACAGGATGACTGAAGCTTTCTTT.

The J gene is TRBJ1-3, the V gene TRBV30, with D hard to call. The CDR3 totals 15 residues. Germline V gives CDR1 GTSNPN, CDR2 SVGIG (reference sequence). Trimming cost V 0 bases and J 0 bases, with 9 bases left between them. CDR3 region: CAWSVTGFSGNTIYF. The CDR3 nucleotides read TGTGCCTGGAGTGTAACGGGGTTCTCTGGAAACACCATATATTTT.

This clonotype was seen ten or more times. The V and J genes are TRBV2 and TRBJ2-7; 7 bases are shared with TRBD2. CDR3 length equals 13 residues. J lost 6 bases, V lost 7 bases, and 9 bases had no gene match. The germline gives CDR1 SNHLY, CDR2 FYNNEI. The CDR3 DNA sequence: TGTGCCAGCACCTTTGCGGGAGTTAGCGAGCAGTACTTC. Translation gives CASTFAGVSEQYF.

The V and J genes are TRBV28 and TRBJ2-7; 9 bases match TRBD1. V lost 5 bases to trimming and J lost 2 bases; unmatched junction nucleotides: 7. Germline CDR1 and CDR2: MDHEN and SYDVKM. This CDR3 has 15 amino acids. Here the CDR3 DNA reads TGTGCCAGCAGTACCACAGGGGGCCTGGCCTACGAGCAGTACTTC. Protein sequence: CASSTTGGLAYEQYF.

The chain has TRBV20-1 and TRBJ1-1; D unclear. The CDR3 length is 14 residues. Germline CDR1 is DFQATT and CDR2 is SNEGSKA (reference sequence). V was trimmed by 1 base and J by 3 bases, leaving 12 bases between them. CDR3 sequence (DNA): TGCAGTGCTAGAGCCCACTTGGAAGACACTGAAGCTTTCTTT. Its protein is CSARAHLEDTEAFF.

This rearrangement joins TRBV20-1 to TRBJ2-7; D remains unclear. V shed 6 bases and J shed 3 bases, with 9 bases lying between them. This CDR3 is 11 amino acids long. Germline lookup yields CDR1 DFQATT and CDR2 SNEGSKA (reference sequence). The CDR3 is CSAKTGYEQYF. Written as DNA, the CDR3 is TGCAGTGCAAAGACCGGCTACGAGCAGTACTTC.